This T cell receptor beta chain was captured by sequencing in a study of a mutant IDH1 vaccine in newly diagnosed glioma. Whole-study findings and limits: The occurrence of vaccine-induced immune responses was seen in 90% to 95% of patients.

Time point here: week 35, safety follow-up. All doses held 300 ug of mutant IDH1 20-mer peptide, with topical imiquimod. Some clones are missing from TCRdb's copy, which holds only in-frame ones; the method was immunoSEQ multiplex PCR. The table includes 50,000 to 70,000 clones, 84% detected once. A note on this clone: What it recognizes is unknown.

The receptor was isolated from a man aged 25-45 years with glioma. Sample: PBMCs, taken from a glioma patient whose treatment included an IDH1 peptide vaccine.

The CDR3 DNA is TGTGCCAGCAGTTGGAGGGGTACCGGGGCCACCCTCACAGATACGCAGTATTTT. Its protein is CASSWRGTGATLTDTQYF. V gene TRBV9 combines with J gene TRBJ2-3; TRBD2 might be the D (6 bases). Per germline, CDR1 SGDLS and CDR2 YYNGEE. With 5 bases removed from V and 2 bases from J, the gap between germline ends came to 24 bases. This CDR3 contains 18 residues.